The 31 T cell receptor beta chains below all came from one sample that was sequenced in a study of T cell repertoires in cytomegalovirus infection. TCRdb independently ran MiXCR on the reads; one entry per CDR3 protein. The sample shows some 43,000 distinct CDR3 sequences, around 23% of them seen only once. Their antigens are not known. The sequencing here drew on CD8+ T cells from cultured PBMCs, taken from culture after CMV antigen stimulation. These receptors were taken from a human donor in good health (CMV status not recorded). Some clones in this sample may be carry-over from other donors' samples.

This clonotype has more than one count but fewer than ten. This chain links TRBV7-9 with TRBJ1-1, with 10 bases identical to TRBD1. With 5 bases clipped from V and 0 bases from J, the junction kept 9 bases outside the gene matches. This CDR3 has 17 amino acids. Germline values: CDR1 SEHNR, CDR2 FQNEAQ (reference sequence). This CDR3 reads CASSARPGQGMNTEAFF. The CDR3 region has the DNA TGTGCCAGCAGCGCCCGACCGGGACAGGGGATGAACACTGAAGCTTTCTTT.

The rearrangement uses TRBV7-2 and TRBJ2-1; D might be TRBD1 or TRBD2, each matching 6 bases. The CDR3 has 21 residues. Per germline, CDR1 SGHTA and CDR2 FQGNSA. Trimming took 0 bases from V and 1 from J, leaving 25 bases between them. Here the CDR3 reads CASSLAQGFGGRRESYNEQFF. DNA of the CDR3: TGTGCCAGCAGCTTAGCACAGGGTTTCGGGGGAAGACGAGAGTCCTACAATGAGCAGTTCTTC.

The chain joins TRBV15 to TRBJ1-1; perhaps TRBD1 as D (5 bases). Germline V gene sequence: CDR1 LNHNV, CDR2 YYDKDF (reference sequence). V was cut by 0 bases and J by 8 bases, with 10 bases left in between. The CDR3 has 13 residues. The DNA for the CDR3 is TGTGCCACCAGCAGAGATAAGAACAGGGAAGCTTTCTTT. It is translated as CATSRDKNREAFF.

The CDR3 loop is CASRDLQGSSYNEQFF. CDR3 coding DNA: TGTGCCAGCAGAGACCTACAGGGGAGCTCCTACAATGAGCAGTTCTTC. The chain has TRBV6-2 or TRBV6-3 and TRBJ2-1, with TRBD1 matching over 7 bases. The V and J ends lost 6 bases and 0 bases, in that order; junction bases with no gene match: 8. There are 16 residues in the CDR3. Germline V gives CDR1 MNHEY, CDR2 SVGEGT.

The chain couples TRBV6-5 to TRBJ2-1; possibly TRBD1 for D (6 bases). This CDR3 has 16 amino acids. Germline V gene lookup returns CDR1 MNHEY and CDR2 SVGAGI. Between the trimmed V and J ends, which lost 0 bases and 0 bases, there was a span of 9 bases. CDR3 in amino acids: CASSYSQGSSYNEQFF. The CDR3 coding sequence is TGTGCCAGCAGTTACTCCCAGGGGAGCTCCTACAATGAGCAGTTCTTC.

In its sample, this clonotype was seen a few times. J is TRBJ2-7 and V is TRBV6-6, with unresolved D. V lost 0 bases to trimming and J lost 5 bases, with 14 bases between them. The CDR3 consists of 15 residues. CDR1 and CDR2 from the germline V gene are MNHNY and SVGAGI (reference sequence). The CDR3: CASSYSTGQNDEQYF. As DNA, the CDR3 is TGTGCCAGCAGTTACTCGACCGGGCAAAACGACGAGCAGTACTTC.

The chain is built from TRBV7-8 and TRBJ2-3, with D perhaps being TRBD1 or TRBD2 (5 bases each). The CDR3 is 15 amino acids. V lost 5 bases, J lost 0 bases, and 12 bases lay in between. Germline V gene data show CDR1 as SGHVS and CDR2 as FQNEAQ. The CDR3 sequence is CASSRRELSTDTQYF. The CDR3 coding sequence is TGTGCCAGCAGCCGCAGGGAGTTGAGCACAGATACGCAGTATTTT.

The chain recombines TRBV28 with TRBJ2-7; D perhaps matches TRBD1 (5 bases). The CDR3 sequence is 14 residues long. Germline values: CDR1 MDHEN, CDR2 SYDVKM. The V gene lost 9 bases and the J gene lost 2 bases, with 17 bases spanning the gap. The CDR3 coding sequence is TGTGCCAGTTGCGCCGAACAGGTGACCTACGAGCAGTACTTC. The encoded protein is CASCAEQVTYEQYF.

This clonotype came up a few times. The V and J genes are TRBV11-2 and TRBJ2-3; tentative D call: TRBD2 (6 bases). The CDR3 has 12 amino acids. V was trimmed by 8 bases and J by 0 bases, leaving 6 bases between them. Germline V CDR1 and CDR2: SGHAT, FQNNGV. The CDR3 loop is CASAGSTDTQYF. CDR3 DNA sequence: TGTGCCAGCGCGGGAAGCACAGATACGCAGTATTTT.

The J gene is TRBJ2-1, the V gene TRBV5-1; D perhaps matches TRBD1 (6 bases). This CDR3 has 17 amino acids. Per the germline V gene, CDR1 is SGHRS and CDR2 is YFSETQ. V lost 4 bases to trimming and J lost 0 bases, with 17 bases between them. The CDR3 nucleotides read TGCGCCAGCAGCCTGGTTGACAGGCCCCGCTCCTACAATGAGCAGTTCTTC. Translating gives CASSLVDRPRSYNEQFF.

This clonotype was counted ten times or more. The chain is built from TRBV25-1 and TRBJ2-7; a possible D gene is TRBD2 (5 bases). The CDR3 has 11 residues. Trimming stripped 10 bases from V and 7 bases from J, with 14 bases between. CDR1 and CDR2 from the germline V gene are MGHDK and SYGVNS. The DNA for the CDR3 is TGTGCCATCTCTCCCGGGGATGAGCAGTACTTC. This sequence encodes CAISPGDEQYF.

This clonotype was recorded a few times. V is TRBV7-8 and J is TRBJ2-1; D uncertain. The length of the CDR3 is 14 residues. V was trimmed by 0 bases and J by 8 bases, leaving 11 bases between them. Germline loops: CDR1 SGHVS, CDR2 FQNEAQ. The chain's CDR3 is CASSLASPGDEQFF. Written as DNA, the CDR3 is TGTGCCAGCAGCTTAGCTAGCCCTGGCGATGAGCAGTTCTTC.

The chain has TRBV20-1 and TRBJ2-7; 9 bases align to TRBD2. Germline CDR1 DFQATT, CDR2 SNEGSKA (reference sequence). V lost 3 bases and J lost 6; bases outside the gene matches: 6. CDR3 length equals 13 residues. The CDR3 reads CSASAGGPLEQYF. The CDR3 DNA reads TGCAGTGCTAGTGCGGGAGGGCCTCTCGAGCAGTACTTC.

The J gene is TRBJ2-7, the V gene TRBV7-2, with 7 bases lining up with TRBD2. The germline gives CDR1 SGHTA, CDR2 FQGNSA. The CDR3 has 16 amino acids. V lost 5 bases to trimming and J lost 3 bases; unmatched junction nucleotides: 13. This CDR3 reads CASSTSGLTRGYEQYF. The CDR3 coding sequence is TGTGCCAGCAGCACCTCGGGACTAACCCGTGGCTACGAGCAGTACTTC.

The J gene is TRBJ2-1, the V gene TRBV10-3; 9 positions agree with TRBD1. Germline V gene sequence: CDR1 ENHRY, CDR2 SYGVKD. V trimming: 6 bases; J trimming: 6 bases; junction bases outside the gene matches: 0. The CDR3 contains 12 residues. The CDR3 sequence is CAIRTGGNEQFF. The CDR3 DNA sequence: TGTGCCATCAGGACAGGGGGCAATGAGCAGTTCTTC.

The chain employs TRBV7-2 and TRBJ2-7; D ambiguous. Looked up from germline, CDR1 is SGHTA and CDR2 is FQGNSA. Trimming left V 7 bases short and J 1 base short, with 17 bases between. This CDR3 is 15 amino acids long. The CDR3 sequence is CASIAIASESYEQYF. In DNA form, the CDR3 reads TGTGCCAGCATCGCAATCGCGTCCGAGTCCTACGAGCAGTACTTC.

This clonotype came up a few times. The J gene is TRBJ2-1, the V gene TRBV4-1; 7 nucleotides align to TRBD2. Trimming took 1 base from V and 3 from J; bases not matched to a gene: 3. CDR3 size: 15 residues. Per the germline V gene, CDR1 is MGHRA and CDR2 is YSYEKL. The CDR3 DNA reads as TGCGCCAGCAGCCAAGTTACTAGCGACTACAATGAGCAGTTCTTC. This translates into CASSQVTSDYNEQFF.

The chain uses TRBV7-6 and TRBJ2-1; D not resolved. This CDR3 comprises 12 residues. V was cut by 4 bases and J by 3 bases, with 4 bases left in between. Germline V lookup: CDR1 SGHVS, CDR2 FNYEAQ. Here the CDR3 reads CASSSNYNEQFF. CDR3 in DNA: TGTGCCAGCAGCTCCAACTACAATGAGCAGTTCTTC. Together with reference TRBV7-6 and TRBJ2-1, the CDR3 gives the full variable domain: GAGVSQSPRYKVTKRGQDVALRCDPISGHVSLYWYRQALGQGPEFLTYFNYEAQQDKSGLPNDRFSAERPEGSISTLTIQRTEQRDSAMYRCASSSNYNEQFFGPGTRLTVL.

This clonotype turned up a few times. This CDR3 reads CASSWTGKNTEAFF. The CDR3 region has the DNA TGTGCCAGCAGCTGGACAGGGAAAAACACTGAAGCTTTCTTT. The chain joins TRBV7-2 to TRBJ1-1; TRBD1 aligns across 8 bases. Per germline, CDR1 SGHTA and CDR2 FQGNSA. The trim removed 4 bases at V and 2 bases at J, leaving 3 bases unmatched. This CDR3 is 14 amino acids long.

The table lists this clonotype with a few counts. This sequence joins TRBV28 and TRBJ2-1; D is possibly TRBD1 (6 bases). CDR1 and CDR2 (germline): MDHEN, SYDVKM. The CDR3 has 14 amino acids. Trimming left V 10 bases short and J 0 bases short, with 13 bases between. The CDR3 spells CATLGTPSYNEQFF. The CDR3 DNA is TGTGCCACCTTGGGGACACCCTCCTACAATGAGCAGTTCTTC.

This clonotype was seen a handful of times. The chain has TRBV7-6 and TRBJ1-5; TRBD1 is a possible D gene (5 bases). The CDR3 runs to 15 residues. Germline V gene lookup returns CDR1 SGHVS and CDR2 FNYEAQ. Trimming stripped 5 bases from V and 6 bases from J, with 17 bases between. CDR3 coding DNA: TGTGCCAGCAGCCTGGGGGTCGGGCAGACTCAGCCCCAGCATTTT. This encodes CASSLGVGQTQPQHF.

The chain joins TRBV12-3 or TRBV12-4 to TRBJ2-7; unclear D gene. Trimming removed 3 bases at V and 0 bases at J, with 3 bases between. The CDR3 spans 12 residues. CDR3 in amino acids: CASSLVSYEQYF. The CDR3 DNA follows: TGTGCCAGCAGTTTGGTCTCCTACGAGCAGTACTTC.

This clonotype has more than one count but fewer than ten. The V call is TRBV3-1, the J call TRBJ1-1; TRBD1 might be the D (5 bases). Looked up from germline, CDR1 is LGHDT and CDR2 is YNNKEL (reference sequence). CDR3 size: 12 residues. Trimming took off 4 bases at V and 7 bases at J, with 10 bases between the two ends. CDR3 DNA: TGTGCCAGCAGCCCGGAGGGGAGTGAAGCTTTCTTT. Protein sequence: CASSPEGSEAFF.

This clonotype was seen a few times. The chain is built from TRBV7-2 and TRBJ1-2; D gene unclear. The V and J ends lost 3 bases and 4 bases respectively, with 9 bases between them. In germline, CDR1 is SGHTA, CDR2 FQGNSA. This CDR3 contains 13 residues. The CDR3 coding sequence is TGTGCCAGCAGCTTTGGGAACAGCTATGGCTACACCTTC. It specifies CASSFGNSYGYTF.

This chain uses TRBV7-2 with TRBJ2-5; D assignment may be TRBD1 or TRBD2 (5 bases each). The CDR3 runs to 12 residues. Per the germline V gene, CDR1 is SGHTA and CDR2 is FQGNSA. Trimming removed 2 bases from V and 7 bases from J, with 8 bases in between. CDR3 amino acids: CASSLLGVTQYF. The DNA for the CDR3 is TGTGCCAGCAGCTTATTGGGGGTGACCCAGTACTTC.

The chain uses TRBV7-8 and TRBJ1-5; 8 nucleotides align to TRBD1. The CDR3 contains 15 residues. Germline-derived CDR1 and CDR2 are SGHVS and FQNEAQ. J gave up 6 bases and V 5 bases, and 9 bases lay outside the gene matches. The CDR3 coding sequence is TGTGCCAGCAGCCATCGGACAGGGACTATTCAGCCCCAGCATTTT. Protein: CASSHRTGTIQPQHF. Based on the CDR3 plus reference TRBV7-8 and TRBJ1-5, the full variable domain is GAGVSQSPRYKVAKRGQDVALRCDPISGHVSLFWYQQALGQGPEFLTYFQNEAQLDKSGLPSDRFFAERPEGSVSTLKIQRTQQEDSAVYLCASSHRTGTIQPQHFGDGTRLSIL.

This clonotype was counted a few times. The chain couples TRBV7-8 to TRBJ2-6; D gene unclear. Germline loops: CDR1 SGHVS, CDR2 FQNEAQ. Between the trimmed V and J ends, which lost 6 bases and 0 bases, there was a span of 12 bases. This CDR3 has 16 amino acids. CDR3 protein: CASRFGPRSGANVLTF. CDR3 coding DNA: TGTGCCAGCAGATTTGGACCGCGCTCTGGGGCCAACGTCCTGACTTTC.

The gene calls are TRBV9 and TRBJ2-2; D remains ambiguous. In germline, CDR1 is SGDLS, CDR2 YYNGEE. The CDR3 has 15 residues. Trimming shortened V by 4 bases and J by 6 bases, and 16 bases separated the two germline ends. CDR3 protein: CASSPNMSPAGELFF. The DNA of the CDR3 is TGTGCCAGCAGCCCTAATATGAGCCCCGCCGGGGAGCTGTTTTTT. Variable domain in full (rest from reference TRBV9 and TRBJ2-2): DSGVTQTPKHLITATGQRVTLRCSPRSGDLSVYWYQQSLDQGLQFLIQYYNGEERAKGNILERFSAQQFPDLHSELNLSSLELGDSALYFCASSPNMSPAGELFFGEGSRLTVL.

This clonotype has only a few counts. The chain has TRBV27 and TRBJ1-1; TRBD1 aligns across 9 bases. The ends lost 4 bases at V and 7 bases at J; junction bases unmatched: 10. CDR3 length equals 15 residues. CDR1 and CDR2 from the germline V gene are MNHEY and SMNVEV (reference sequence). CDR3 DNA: TGTGCCAGCAGTTCCCCCCGGACAGGGGTCTTTGAAGCTTTCTTT. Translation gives CASSSPRTGVFEAFF.

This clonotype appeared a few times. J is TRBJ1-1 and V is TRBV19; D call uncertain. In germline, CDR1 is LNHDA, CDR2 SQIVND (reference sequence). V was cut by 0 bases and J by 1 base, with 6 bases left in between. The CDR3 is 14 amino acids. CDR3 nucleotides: TGTGCCAGTAGTATAGATGAAGCGAACACTGAAGCTTTCTTT. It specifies CASSIDEANTEAFF. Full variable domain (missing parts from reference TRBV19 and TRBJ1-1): DGGITQSPKYLFRKEGQNVTLSCEQNLNHDAMYWYRQDPGQGLRLIYYSQIVNDFQKGDIAEGYSVSREKKESFPLTVTSAQKNPTAFYLCASSIDEANTEAFFGQGTRLTVV.

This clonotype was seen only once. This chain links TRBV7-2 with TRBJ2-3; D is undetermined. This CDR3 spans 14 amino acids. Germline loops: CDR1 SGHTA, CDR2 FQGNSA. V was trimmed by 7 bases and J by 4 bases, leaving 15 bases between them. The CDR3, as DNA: TGTGCCAGCAACTTGGCCGGCGGCCCAGATACGCAGTATTTT. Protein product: CASNLAGGPDTQYF.